The 23 T cell receptor beta chains below come from one sample, sequenced in a study of identical twins. TCRdb independently ran MiXCR on the 5' RACE reads; one entry per CDR3 protein. The sample lists approximately 500,000 distinct CDR3 sequences, approximately 16% occurring once. The data were also submitted as part of a second study, on yellow fever vaccine responses in identical twins.

Sequencing input: CD4+ T cells sorted from blood. The receptors shown here come from a woman between 18 and 29 years old in good health.

This clonotype has a handful of counts. The chain links TRBV5-5 to TRBJ2-1; tentative D call: TRBD1 (5 bases). Germline CDR1 is SGHKS and CDR2 is YYEKEE (reference sequence). Trimming stripped 3 bases from V and 7 bases from J, with 23 bases between. CDR3 length: 17 residues. The CDR3 coding sequence is TGTGCCAGCAGCTCCCCACGGGCAGGGAAAATGTCAAATGAGCAGTTCTTC. This gives the protein CASSSPRAGKMSNEQFF.

This rearrangement joins TRBV12-3 or TRBV12-4 to TRBJ2-1; 7 nucleotides agree with TRBD1. CDR3 size: 13 residues. V lost 6 bases to trimming and J lost 8 bases; unmatched junction nucleotides: 7. CDR3 DNA: TGTGCCAGCAGCAAAACAGGGGTCGATGAGCAGTTCTTC. It translates to CASSKTGVDEQFF.

The chain recombines TRBV10-3 with TRBJ2-2, with TRBD2 identical over 11 bases. The CDR3 is made up of 15 amino acids. The V segment lost 11 bases and the J segment 7 bases; nucleotides outside the gene matches: 12. The germline gives CDR1 ENHRY, CDR2 SYGVKD. The CDR3 protein is CAVPSGTSGVGELFF. CDR3 coding DNA: TGTGCCGTGCCCTCCGGGACTAGCGGCGTCGGGGAGCTGTTTTTT.

The table lists this clonotype with a few counts. J is TRBJ2-2 and V is TRBV24-1; no definite D call. V lost 1 base, J lost 4 bases, and 0 bases lay in between. Looked up from germline, CDR1 is KGHDR and CDR2 is SFDVKD. The CDR3 is 12 amino acids. The CDR3, as DNA: TGTGCCACCAGTGATTTCACCGGGGAGCTGTTTTTT. This codes for CATSDFTGELFF.

This clonotype has just a few counts. This sequence joins TRBV29-1 and TRBJ2-1; 11 nucleotides align to TRBD1. This CDR3 is built from 13 residues. Germline-derived CDR1 and CDR2 are SQVTM and ANQGSEA. With 4 bases clipped from V and 8 bases from J, the junction kept 4 bases outside the gene matches. For the CDR3, the DNA is TGCAGCGTTGGGACAGGGGGCGGGCATGAGCAGTTCTTC. This translates into CSVGTGGGHEQFF.

This clonotype was detected only a few times. The genes are TRBV7-2 and TRBJ2-3; no reliable D call. The CDR3 loop spans 16 amino acids. Looked up from germline, CDR1 is SGHTA and CDR2 is FQGNSA. The V gene lost 1 base and the J gene lost 4 bases, with 15 bases spanning the gap. The chain's CDR3 is CASSLGVSSYADTQYF. CDR3 DNA sequence: TGTGCCAGCAGCTTAGGGGTCTCGAGTTATGCAGATACGCAGTATTTT.

The J gene is TRBJ1-1, the V gene TRBV4-1; no firm D call. The CDR3 runs 14 residues. Looked up from germline, CDR1 is MGHRA and CDR2 is YSYEKL. Trimming stripped 5 bases from V and 5 bases from J, with 15 bases between. The CDR3 loop is CASSAMHQGTEAFF. The CDR3 bases are TGCGCCAGCAGCGCCATGCATCAAGGGACTGAAGCTTTCTTT.

The rearrangement links TRBV18 to TRBJ2-7; 10 nucleotides match TRBD2. This CDR3 contains 15 residues. Looked up from germline, CDR1 is KGHSH and CDR2 is LQKENI. V dropped 2 bases and J dropped 4; count of bases not matched to a gene: 5. The chain's CDR3 is CASSPGQREGYEQYF. In DNA, the CDR3 is TGTGCCAGCTCACCAGGTCAGCGGGAGGGATACGAGCAGTACTTC.

This clonotype was picked up a small number of times. The genes are TRBV11-2 and TRBJ1-4, with D possibly matching TRBD1 (5 bases). The CDR3 is 20 residues long. Germline-derived CDR1 and CDR2 are SGHAT and FQNNGV. Trimming removed 5 bases at V and 0 bases at J, with 25 bases between. CDR3 DNA: TGTGCCAGCAGCCAACGATGGGTGGGGCGTGGACTTGCAACTAATGAAAAACTGTTTTTT. This encodes CASSQRWVGRGLATNEKLFF.

This clonotype was observed a handful of times. The V call is TRBV28, the J call TRBJ1-5; 8 bases align to TRBD1. Germline V lookup: CDR1 MDHEN, CDR2 SYDVKM. CDR3 length: 17 residues. After removal of 7 bases from V and 4 bases from J, the junction contained 15 bases not matched to a gene. The DNA of the CDR3 is TGTGCCAGCAACCATGACAGGGGACGACTGGAGAATCAGCCCCAGCATTTT. Amino acid sequence: CASNHDRGRLENQPQHF.

Only a few counts were recorded for this clonotype. J is TRBJ2-1 and V is TRBV19; no definite D call. The germline V and J ends were trimmed by 2 bases and 3 bases, with 5 bases remaining between them. CDR3 length: 13 residues. Germline-derived CDR1 and CDR2 are LNHDA and SQIVND (reference sequence). DNA for the CDR3: TGTGCCAGTAGTATAAAATACTACAATGAGCAGTTCTTC. It yields the protein CASSIKYYNEQFF.

V and J are TRBV10-1 and TRBJ2-5; TRBD1 is a possible D gene (6 bases). V dropped 3 bases and J dropped 3 bases, with 8 bases sitting between them. Germline CDR1 and CDR2: WNHNN and SYGVQD (reference sequence). The CDR3 is 13 residues long. The CDR3 bases are TGCGCCAGCAGTGACAGGGGAAAAGAGACCCAGTACTTC. Residues: CASSDRGKETQYF.

This clonotype was seen a few times. The chain recombines TRBV28 with TRBJ2-1; TRBD1 matches 7 bases. The CDR3 has 14 amino acids. V shed 8 bases, J shed 1 base, and the junction held 5 bases outside the gene matches. CDR1 MDHEN and CDR2 SYDVKM come from the germline V gene. CDR3 sequence reads: CASATGVSYNEQFF. DNA of the CDR3: TGTGCCAGCGCTACAGGGGTATCCTACAATGAGCAGTTCTTC.

This clonotype was found a few times. This chain connects TRBV7-8 to TRBJ2-1; D gene ambiguous. CDR1 SGHVS and CDR2 FQNEAQ come from the germline V gene. The CDR3 has 16 residues. V lost 1 base and J 0 bases, leaving 10 bases between the germline ends. The CDR3 sequence: CASSLVGWSSYNEQFF. In DNA, the CDR3 is TGTGCCAGCAGCTTAGTTGGCTGGAGCTCCTACAATGAGCAGTTCTTC.

The chain has TRBV20-1 and TRBJ2-2; D perhaps matches TRBD2 (6 bases). This CDR3 is built from 15 residues. Between the trimmed V and J ends, which lost 5 bases and 3 bases, there was a span of 16 bases. The germline V gene encodes CDR1 DFQATT and CDR2 SNEGSKA (reference sequence). DNA for the CDR3: TGCAGTGCTTCGACCGCGCGGGGAGACACCGGGGAGCTGTTTTTT. Protein sequence: CSASTARGDTGELFF.

A few counts support this clonotype. The rearrangement joins TRBV6-6 to TRBJ1-1; D gene uncertain. CDR1 MNHNY and CDR2 SVGAGI come from the germline V gene (reference sequence). CDR3 length: 12 residues. Between the trimmed V and J ends, which lost 7 bases and 6 bases, there was a span of 12 bases. The CDR3 region is CASTTRASEAFF. The CDR3 DNA reads as TGTGCCAGCACCACCCGCGCGTCTGAAGCTTTCTTT.

This clonotype was observed a handful of times. The chain links TRBV4-1 to TRBJ2-6; D gene uncertain. The CDR3 contains 15 residues. Germline-derived CDR1 and CDR2 are MGHRA and YSYEKL. Trimming shortened V by 3 bases and J by 2 bases, and 8 bases separated the two germline ends. CDR3 nucleotides: TGCGCCAGCAGCCACGGAGTGGCTGGGGCCAACGTCCTGACTTTC. This codes for CASSHGVAGANVLTF.

The gene calls are TRBV28 and TRBJ2-1; D might be TRBD1 or TRBD2, each matching 5 bases. The germline V and J ends were trimmed by 3 bases and 4 bases, with 10 bases remaining between them. The CDR3 is 14 amino acids. Germline V gene sequence: CDR1 MDHEN, CDR2 SYDVKM. CDR3 sequence (DNA): TGTGCCAGCAGTTTCGAGGGGTTTTACAATGAGCAGTTCTTC. It yields the protein CASSFEGFYNEQFF.

The chain couples TRBV7-2 to TRBJ2-5, with 8 bases that match TRBD2. CDR1 is SGHTA and CDR2 is FQGNSA in the germline V gene. The CDR3 sequence is 15 residues long. Trimming at V came to 5 bases and at J to 4 bases, leaving 9 bases not matched to a gene. CDR3 sequence: CASSRSGGRGETQYF. DNA for the CDR3: TGTGCCAGCAGCCGCAGCGGGGGTAGGGGAGAGACCCAGTACTTC.

The chain links TRBV5-1 to TRBJ2-5, with 12 bases aligning to TRBD2. The CDR3 extends over 15 amino acids. Germline V CDR1 and CDR2: SGHRS, YFSETQ. V was clipped by 4 bases and J by 2 bases; unmatched bases: 3. The CDR3 spells CASSPGLAGQETQYF. CDR3 bases: TGCGCCAGCAGCCCCGGACTAGCGGGGCAAGAGACCCAGTACTTC.

The chain is built from TRBV3-1 and TRBJ2-7, with D possibly TRBD2 on 5 matching bases. The CDR3 covers 13 residues. V was shortened by 1 base and J by 6 bases, with 10 bases between the two germline ends. CDR1 is LGHDT, CDR2 YNNKEL, per germline (reference sequence). CDR3 sequence (DNA): TGTGCCAGCAGCCAAGGAATCCGGGGCGAGCAGTACGTC. Protein sequence: CASSQGIRGEQYV.

This sequence joins TRBV5-1 and TRBJ1-5; TRBD1 is a possible D gene (5 bases). Germline CDR1 is SGHRS and CDR2 is YFSETQ. Trimming removed 4 bases at V and 5 bases at J, with 13 bases between. The CDR3 is 14 amino acids. The CDR3 is CASSRAGGYQPQHF. The CDR3 DNA follows: TGCGCCAGCAGCCGAGCGGGGGGGTATCAGCCCCAGCATTTT.

This clonotype was recorded a few times. The gene calls are TRBV12-3 or TRBV12-4 and TRBJ1-4; tentatively, D is TRBD1 (6 bases). Trimming stripped 2 bases from V and 11 bases from J, with 12 bases between. This CDR3 has 13 residues. This CDR3 is CASSLLGGGKLFF. CDR3 nucleotides: TGTGCCAGCAGTTTATTGGGAGGGGGTAAACTGTTTTTT.